Described below is a single T cell receptor beta chain sequence and its context. This specimen comes from a study of T cells in Graves' hyperthyroidism and ophthalmopathy. What was amplified from RNA transcripts were TCR beta CDR3 regions. The HTBI primer set served for first-round RT-PCR of the TCR CDR3. From the multiplex PCR reads, TCRdb called clonotypes with MiXCR, one entry per CDR3 protein. The data hold about 840,000 distinct CDR3 sequences, with 35% to 45% observed a single time. Germline V CDR1 and CDR2: SGHTA, FQGTGA. Trimming removed 2 bases from V and 4 bases from J; junction bases left unmatched: 8. CDR3 size: 16 residues.

The TCR was taken from a man aged 18 to 29 with Graves' hyperthyroidism. The V call is TRBV7-3, the J call TRBJ2-3, with TRBD1 matching over 8 bases. The specimen sequenced was blood. The CDR3 coding sequence is TGTGCCAGCAGCTTACCGTTGGACAGGGCGGCAGATACGCAGTATTTT. This translates into CASSLPLDRAADTQYF.